A single sample is the source of the 31 T cell receptor beta chains below, sequenced in a study of T cell repertoires in cytomegalovirus infection. Each CDR3 protein gets one entry after TCRdb re-called the reads with MiXCR. Of 490,000 or so distinct CDR3 sequences listed, about 11% were seen once; the top ten hold about a tenth. Source material: PBMCs. The receptors shown here come from a human donor in good health (CMV status not recorded). Some clones in this sample may be carry-over from other donors' samples.

At least ten counts were recorded for this clonotype. The CDR3 nucleotides read TGCGCCAGCAGCTTGGGGCAGGGGTTAAATGAAAAACTGTTTTTT. It encodes CASSLGQGLNEKLFF. This sequence joins TRBV5-1 and TRBJ1-4; tentatively, D is TRBD1 (6 bases). This CDR3 is built from 15 residues. Germline V gene sequence: CDR1 SGHRS, CDR2 YFSETQ. Trimming took off 0 bases at V and 5 bases at J, with 11 bases between the two ends. Complete variable domain (other parts from reference TRBV5-1 and TRBJ1-4): KAGVTQTPRYLIKTRGQQVTLSCSPISGHRSVSWYQQTPGQGLQFLFEYFSETQRNKGNFPGRFSGRQFSNSRSEMNVSTLELGDSALYLCASSLGQGLNEKLFFGSGTQLSVL.

The J gene is TRBJ2-3, the V gene TRBV20-1; TRBD2 aligns across 9 bases. V was clipped by 3 bases and J by 0 bases; unmatched bases: 7. The CDR3 is 16 residues long. Germline CDR1 and CDR2: DFQATT and SNEGSKA (reference sequence). CDR3 sequence: CSASPISGGSTDTQYF. For the CDR3, the DNA is TGCAGTGCTAGCCCCATTAGCGGGGGAAGCACAGATACGCAGTATTTT.

The table lists this clonotype with many counts. V is TRBV7-8 and J is TRBJ2-1; D is perhaps TRBD1 (5 bases). Trimming removed 5 bases at V and 4 bases at J, with 6 bases between. Germline CDR1 is SGHVS and CDR2 is FQNEAQ. The CDR3 contains 12 residues. This CDR3 is CASSHRYNEQFF. Written as DNA, the CDR3 is TGTGCCAGCAGCCACAGGTACAATGAGCAGTTCTTC. Variable domain in full (rest from reference TRBV7-8 and TRBJ2-1): GAGVSQSPRYKVAKRGQDVALRCDPISGHVSLFWYQQALGQGPEFLTYFQNEAQLDKSGLPSDRFFAERPEGSVSTLKIQRTQQEDSAVYLCASSHRYNEQFFGPGTRLTVL.

The table lists this clonotype with many counts. CDR3 protein: CASSRQGRDEKLFF. CDR3 bases: TGTGCCAGCAGCCGACAGGGAAGGGACGAAAAACTGTTTTTT. V is TRBV7-6 and J is TRBJ1-4, with 7 positions matching TRBD1. This CDR3 comprises 14 residues. J was trimmed by 8 bases and V by 5 bases; bases with no gene match: 8. Germline V CDR1 and CDR2: SGHVS, FNYEAQ.

This chain connects TRBV14 to TRBJ2-2, with D tentatively TRBD2 (6 bases). The CDR3 covers 13 residues. Trimming removed 4 bases at V and 5 bases at J, with 8 bases between. Germline CDR1 is SGHDN and CDR2 is FVKESK. In DNA, the CDR3 is TGTGCCAGCAGCCTCCTAGCGACCGGGGAGCTGTTTTTT. This translates into CASSLLATGELFF.

This clonotype was observed a handful of times. The CDR3 region is CASSIDLNPTGLTEAFF. In DNA form, the CDR3 reads TGTGCCAGTAGTATAGATCTCAATCCGACAGGGTTAACTGAAGCTTTCTTT. The chain combines TRBV19 with TRBJ1-1; 7 positions agree with TRBD1. CDR3 length: 17 amino acids. The germline CDR1 and CDR2 sequences are LNHDA and SQIVND (reference sequence). The junction had 12 bases not matched to a gene; V was cut back by 0 bases and J by 5 bases.

This clonotype was seen many times. V usage is TRBV7-9 and J usage is TRBJ2-7; the D gene is possibly TRBD1 (6 bases). Trimming removed 4 bases at V and 2 bases at J, with 12 bases between. The CDR3 is 14 residues long. The germline CDR1 and CDR2 sequences are SEHNR and FQNEAQ (reference sequence). CDR3 in DNA: TGTGCCAGCAGCTCTTCGGGACACCCCTACGAGCAGTACTTC. Encoded protein: CASSSSGHPYEQYF.

This clonotype showed up many times. The chain recombines TRBV7-9 with TRBJ2-7; tentative D call: TRBD2 (5 bases). The V and J ends lost 1 base and 3 bases respectively, with 16 bases between them. Germline V gene sequence: CDR1 SEHNR, CDR2 FQNEAQ (reference sequence). The CDR3 is made up of 16 amino acids. CDR3: CASSLEEAEADYEQYF. Here the CDR3 DNA reads TGTGCCAGCAGCTTAGAGGAGGCAGAAGCAGACTACGAGCAGTACTTC.

This clonotype was seen repeatedly, ten times or more. The chain joins TRBV10-2 to TRBJ2-7; D remains ambiguous. The germline gives CDR1 WSHSY, CDR2 SAAADI. This CDR3 is built from 14 residues. V lost 2 bases and J 0 bases, leaving 8 bases between the germline ends. CDR3 DNA sequence: TGCGCCAGCAGTGAGGATGCAGCCTCCTACGAGCAGTACTTC. Translation: CASSEDAASYEQYF.

This clonotype was counted at least ten times. This rearrangement joins TRBV5-1 to TRBJ2-5, with D perhaps TRBD1 (6 bases). V was shortened by 0 bases and J by 3 bases, with 12 bases between the two germline ends. This CDR3 has 15 amino acids. The V gene's germline CDR1 is SGHRS and CDR2 YFSETQ. DNA for the CDR3: TGCGCCAGCAGCTTGGAGGGACACGTTAAAGAGACCCAGTACTTC. It translates to CASSLEGHVKETQYF.

At least ten counts were recorded for this clonotype. V gene TRBV29-1 combines with J gene TRBJ2-7; the D gene is possibly TRBD1 (5 bases). CDR1 and CDR2 from the germline V gene are SQVTM and ANQGSEA. This CDR3 spans 13 amino acids. Between the trimmed V and J ends, which lost 2 bases and 5 bases, there was a span of 13 bases. The CDR3 is CSVESSWGDEQYF. CDR3 bases: TGCAGCGTTGAAAGCTCCTGGGGCGACGAGCAGTACTTC.

This clonotype appeared a few times. This CDR3 reads CAGGVNQPQHF. The CDR3 DNA follows: TGTGCCGGGGGGGTCAATCAGCCCCAGCATTTT. The chain combines TRBV19 with TRBJ1-5; TRBD1 might be the D (5 bases). Germline V gives CDR1 LNHDA, CDR2 SQIVND (reference sequence). The CDR3 is 11 amino acids. Trimming took 11 bases from V and 3 from J, leaving 8 bases between them.

The chain has TRBV9 and TRBJ2-7, with 9 bases lining up with TRBD1. The V gene end was trimmed by 4 bases and the J gene end by 3 bases; junction bases not matched to a gene: 8. This CDR3 spans 15 amino acids. CDR1 SGDLS and CDR2 YYNGEE come from the germline V gene. The DNA for the CDR3 is TGTGCCAGCAGCCCGACGGGACAGGGAAACTACGAGCAGTACTTC. This codes for CASSPTGQGNYEQYF. The full variable domain, completed using reference TRBV9 and TRBJ2-7, is DSGVTQTPKHLITATGQRVTLRCSPRSGDLSVYWYQQSLDQGLQFLIQYYNGEERAKGNILERFSAQQFPDLHSELNLSSLELGDSALYFCASSPTGQGNYEQYFGPGTRLTVT.

The V call is TRBV2, the J call TRBJ1-5; D may be TRBD1 (5 bases). The CDR3 extends over 15 amino acids. V lost 8 bases and J 3 bases, leaving 17 bases between the germline ends. The germline V gene encodes CDR1 SNHLY and CDR2 FYNNEI. CDR3 DNA: TGTGCCAGCCTCCCGGGACTGCATCACAATCAGCCCCAGCATTTT. Amino acid sequence: CASLPGLHHNQPQHF. The variable domain in full, with the rest retrieved from reference TRBV2 and TRBJ1-5, is EPEVTQTPSHQVTQMGQEVILRCVPISNHLYFYWYRQILGQKVEFLVSFYNNEISEKSEIFDDQFSVERPDGSNFTLKIRSTKLEDSAMYFCASLPGLHHNQPQHFGDGTRLSIL.

The rearrangement uses TRBV29-1 and TRBJ1-5; no clear D gene. The V end was cut by 6 bases, the J end by 1 base, with 10 bases between. Germline values: CDR1 SQVTM, CDR2 ANQGSEA. The CDR3 consists of 13 residues. The CDR3 DNA sequence: TGCAGCGTACAACTGGACAGCAATCAGCCCCAGCATTTT. Translation gives CSVQLDSNQPQHF.

Only a few counts were recorded for this clonotype. The rearrangement links TRBV20-1 to TRBJ2-6; D not certain. The CDR3 extends over 17 amino acids. The germline V and J ends were trimmed by 6 bases and 1 base, with 19 bases remaining between them. Germline-derived CDR1 and CDR2 are DFQATT and SNEGSKA (reference sequence). CDR3 residues: CSAPRQVVLSGANVLTF. The CDR3 DNA reads TGCAGTGCCCCTAGGCAGGTCGTTCTTTCTGGGGCCAACGTCCTGACTTTC.

This clonotype was seen a few times. This chain uses TRBV18 with TRBJ2-3; 11 nucleotides agree with TRBD2. V shed 0 bases, J shed 0 bases, and the junction held 2 bases outside the gene matches. Looked up from germline, CDR1 is KGHSH and CDR2 is LQKENI. CDR3 size: 17 residues. The CDR3 sequence is CASSPPLAGGSTDTQYF. The DNA for the CDR3 is TGTGCCAGCTCACCACCCCTAGCGGGGGGAAGCACAGATACGCAGTATTTT.

This clonotype was seen at least ten times. J is TRBJ2-3 and V is TRBV19; D unresolved. CDR1 LNHDA and CDR2 SQIVND come from the germline V gene (reference sequence). Trimming removed 7 bases from V and 2 bases from J, with 10 bases in between. CDR3 size: 13 residues. This CDR3 reads CASMNLFTDTQYF. The CDR3 nucleotides are TGTGCCAGTATGAACCTTTTCACAGATACGCAGTATTTT.

In this sample, this clonotype turned up many times. V gene TRBV4-2 combines with J gene TRBJ2-5, with D perhaps being TRBD1 or TRBD2 (6 bases each). The V gene lost 4 bases and the J gene lost 4 bases, with 10 bases spanning the gap. The CDR3 spans 13 residues. Germline V lookup: CDR1 LGHNA, CDR2 YNFKEQ. This chain's CDR3 is CASSRGAGETQYF. The CDR3 DNA sequence: TGTGCCAGCAGCCGGGGGGCGGGAGAGACCCAGTACTTC.

In its sample, this clonotype was seen many times. This chain connects TRBV7-2 to TRBJ1-5; D gene ambiguous. Trimming took 1 base from V and 0 from J, leaving 7 bases between them. The CDR3 extends over 15 amino acids. Germline V gene data show CDR1 as SGHTA and CDR2 as FQGNSA. CDR3 in DNA: TGTGCCAGCAGCTTAGGCCGGGGTAGCAATCAGCCCCAGCATTTT. This codes for CASSLGRGSNQPQHF.

This clonotype occurred many times. The chain carries TRBV7-8 and TRBJ2-7; weak D call: TRBD2 (6 bases). V shed 3 bases and J shed 3 bases, with 12 bases lying between them. CDR3 size: 14 residues. CDR1 is SGHVS, CDR2 FQNEAQ, per germline. CDR3 nucleotides: TGTGCCAGCAGCTTCCGACTAGACCACTACGAGCAGTACTTC. This sequence encodes CASSFRLDHYEQYF.

This clonotype was observed many times. The J gene is TRBJ1-3, the V gene TRBV28, with TRBD1 matching over 7 bases. Trimming took 5 bases from V and 3 from J; bases not matched to a gene: 10. The CDR3 extends over 16 amino acids. The V gene's germline CDR1 is MDHEN and CDR2 SYDVKM. The chain's CDR3 is CASSTRQGSGGNTIYF. For the CDR3, the DNA is TGTGCCAGCAGTACCCGACAGGGATCGGGTGGAAACACCATATATTTT.

This clonotype showed up many times. This chain connects TRBV7-9 to TRBJ2-5, with D possibly being TRBD1 (6 bases). Between the trimmed V and J ends, which lost 1 base and 7 bases, there was a span of 13 bases. Germline CDR1 SEHNR, CDR2 FQNEAQ (reference sequence). The CDR3 length is 14 residues. The CDR3 loop reads CASSLDGAGATQYF. CDR3 nucleotides: TGTGCCAGCAGCTTAGACGGCGCAGGGGCGACCCAGTACTTC.

In its sample, this clonotype was seen many times. The chain is built from TRBV7-2 and TRBJ2-5; D remains unclear. Germline V gene data show CDR1 as SGHTA and CDR2 as FQGNSA. This CDR3 region has 14 residues. V lost 0 bases to trimming and J lost 4 bases, with 9 bases between them. The CDR3 region is CASSLAQVVETQYF. The CDR3, as DNA: TGTGCCAGCAGCTTAGCGCAGGTGGTAGAGACCCAGTACTTC.

This clonotype was counted many times. The V gene is TRBV27, the J gene TRBJ2-1; TRBD1 might be the D (6 bases). CDR1 is MNHEY, CDR2 SMNVEV, per germline (reference sequence). Trimming took off 7 bases at V and 5 bases at J, with 18 bases between the two ends. CDR3 size: 15 residues. The DNA of the CDR3 is TGTGCCAGCAACGGCTTGGGACAACAGGACAATGAGCAGTTCTTC. Its translation is CASNGLGQQDNEQFF.

This clonotype was observed many times. V is TRBV28 and J is TRBJ2-7; 8 nucleotides match TRBD1. Germline V gene data show CDR1 as MDHEN and CDR2 as SYDVKM. The CDR3 loop spans 17 amino acids. V was clipped by 5 bases and J by 3 bases; unmatched bases: 15. Written as DNA, the CDR3 is TGTGCCAGCAGTCCGCGACCCAGGGGGCGCTTGAACTACGAGCAGTACTTC. It encodes CASSPRPRGRLNYEQYF.

This clonotype was recorded at least ten times. The chain employs TRBV5-8 and TRBJ2-7, with D maybe TRBD2 (6 bases). V lost 7 bases to trimming and J lost 1 base, with 15 bases between them. CDR3 size: 14 residues. Germline CDR1 reads SGHTS; CDR2 reads YDEGEE. The CDR3 DNA reads as TGTGCCAGCCTACGTGGGGGGACTTCCTACGAGCAGTACTTC. It translates to CASLRGGTSYEQYF.

The chain joins TRBV14 to TRBJ1-1; D might be TRBD1 (5 bases). The V end lost 6 bases, the J end lost 10 bases, and 18 bases lay between the germline ends. This CDR3 region has 13 residues. CDR1 and CDR2 from the germline V gene are SGHDN and FVKESK. CDR3 loop: CASSGGRGVRAFF. CDR3 nucleotides: TGTGCCAGCAGTGGTGGGAGGGGTGTTCGAGCTTTCTTT.

The table lists this clonotype with many counts. This chain connects TRBV12-3 or TRBV12-4 to TRBJ1-3; D gene ambiguous. The CDR3 has 15 amino acids. The V gene lost 6 bases and the J gene lost 0 bases, with 12 bases spanning the gap. CDR3 DNA: TGTGCCAGCAGGGCCAGTTCCAGCTCTGGAAACACCATATATTTT. Translation: CASRASSSSGNTIYF.

This clonotype occurred many times. The chain carries TRBV6-2 or TRBV6-3 and TRBJ2-7, with a weak D call TRBD1 (5 bases). This CDR3 comprises 13 residues. The V gene lost 6 bases and the J gene lost 2 bases, with 11 bases spanning the gap. Germline lookup yields CDR1 MNHEY and CDR2 SVGEGT. The CDR3 loop reads CASSQTETYEQYF. The CDR3 DNA is TGTGCCAGCAGCCAGACAGAAACCTACGAGCAGTACTTC.

V and J are TRBV28 and TRBJ1-1; the D is unclear. V gave up 3 bases and J gave up 6 bases, with 11 bases separating them. The CDR3 is 13 amino acids. Germline V gives CDR1 MDHEN, CDR2 SYDVKM. CDR3 in DNA: TGTGCCAGCAGTTTCTACTTTGGGGCTGAAGCTTTCTTT. This translates into CASSFYFGAEAFF. The full variable domain, rest sourced from reference TRBV28 and TRBJ1-1, is DVKVTQSSRYLVKRTGEKVFLECVQDMDHENMFWYRQDPGLGLRLIYFSYDVKMKEKGDIPEGYSVSREKKERFSLILESASTNQTSMYLCASSFYFGAEAFFGQGTRLTVV.